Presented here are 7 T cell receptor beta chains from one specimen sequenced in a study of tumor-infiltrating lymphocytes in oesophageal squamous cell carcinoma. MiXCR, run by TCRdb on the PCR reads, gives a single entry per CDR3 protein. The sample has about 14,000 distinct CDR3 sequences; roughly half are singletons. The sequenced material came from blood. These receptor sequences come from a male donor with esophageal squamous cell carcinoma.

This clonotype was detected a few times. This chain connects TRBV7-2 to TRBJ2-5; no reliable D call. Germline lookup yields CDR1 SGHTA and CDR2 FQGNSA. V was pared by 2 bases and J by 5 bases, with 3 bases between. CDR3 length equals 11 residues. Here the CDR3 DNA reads TGTGCCAGCAGCTTATCCGAGACCCAGTACTTC. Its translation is CASSLSETQYF.

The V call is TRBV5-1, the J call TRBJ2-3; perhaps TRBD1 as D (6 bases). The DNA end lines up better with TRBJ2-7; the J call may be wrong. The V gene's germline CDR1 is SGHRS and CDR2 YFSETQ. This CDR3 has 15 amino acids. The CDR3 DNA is TGCGCCAGCAGCTTGAGGCCACAGGGAGCCAATGAGCAGTACTTC. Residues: CASSLRPQGANEQYF.

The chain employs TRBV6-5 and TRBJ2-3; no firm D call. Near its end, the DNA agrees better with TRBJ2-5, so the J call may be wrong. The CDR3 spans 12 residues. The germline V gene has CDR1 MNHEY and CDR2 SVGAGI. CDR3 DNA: TGTGCCAGCAGTTACTCTGGAGAGACCCAGTACTTC. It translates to CASSYSGETQYF.

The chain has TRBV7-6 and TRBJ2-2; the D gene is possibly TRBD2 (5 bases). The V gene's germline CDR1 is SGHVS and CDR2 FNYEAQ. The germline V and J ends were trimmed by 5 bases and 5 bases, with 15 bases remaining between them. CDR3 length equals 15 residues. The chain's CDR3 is CASSPKTSGTGELFF. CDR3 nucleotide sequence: TGTGCCAGCAGCCCTAAAACTAGTGGTACCGGGGAGCTGTTTTTT.

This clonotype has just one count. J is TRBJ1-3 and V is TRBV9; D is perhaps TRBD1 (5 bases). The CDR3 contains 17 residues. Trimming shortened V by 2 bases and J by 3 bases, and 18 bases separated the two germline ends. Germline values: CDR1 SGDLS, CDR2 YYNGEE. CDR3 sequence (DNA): TGTGCCAGCAGCGTTGGGGCGGGGGGATTTCATGGAAACACCATATATTTT. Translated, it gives CASSVGAGGFHGNTIYF.

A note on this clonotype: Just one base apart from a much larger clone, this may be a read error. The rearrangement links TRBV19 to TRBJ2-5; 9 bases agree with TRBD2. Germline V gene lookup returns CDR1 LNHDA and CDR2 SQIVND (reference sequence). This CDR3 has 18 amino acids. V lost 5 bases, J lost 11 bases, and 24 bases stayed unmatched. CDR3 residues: CASSRTTSGRVLRDEQYF. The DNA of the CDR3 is TGTGCCAGTAGTCGGACGACTAGCGGAAGGGTTTTACGAGATGAGCAGTACTTC.

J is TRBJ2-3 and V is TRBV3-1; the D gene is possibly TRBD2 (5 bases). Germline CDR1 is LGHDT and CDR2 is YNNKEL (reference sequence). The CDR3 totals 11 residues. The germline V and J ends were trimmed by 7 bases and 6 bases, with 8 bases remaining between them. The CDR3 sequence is CASTSGDTQYF. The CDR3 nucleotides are TGTGCCAGCACCTCGGGGGATACGCAGTATTTT.